A selection of T cell receptor beta chains follows, all from one sample in a study of blood T cell repertoires in COVID-19. Clones were sequenced by immunoSEQ multiplex PCR, and TCRdb holds only the in-frame ones, with some missing. The table lists about 23,000 clones, roughly 94% of them singletons. The specimen was peripheral blood. The receptor source for this set is a woman between 45 and 65 years old with active COVID-19. Each CDR3 is given with its conserved first and last residue.

V	J	CDR3
TRBV14	TRBJ1-1	CASRIAGNTEAFF
TRBV2	TRBJ2-7	CASRDPGAYEQYF
TRBV6-5	TRBJ2-6	CASSYMVAGANVLTF
TRBV28	TRBJ2-5	CASSLGTSQETQYF
TRBV4-1	TRBJ1-2	CASSQQGANYGYTF
TRBV5-1	TRBJ1-2	CASSLVSANYGYTF
TRBV9	TRBJ2-7	CASSVRSLAGEQYF
TRBV18	TRBJ2-3	CASSPNREGTDTQYF
TRBV24-1	TRBJ2-3	CATSSTRGGMGDTQYF
TRBV27	TRBJ1-1	CASREGPGYEAFF
TRBV3-1/TRBV3-2	TRBJ1-5	CASSQEGSGQPQHF
TRBV5-3	TRBJ2-3	CARSLAGYQRVTDTQYF
TRBV2	TRBJ2-5	CASTPDRAKTQYF
TRBV12-5	TRBJ2-1	CASGHREGPSGEQFF
TRBV5-1	TRBJ1-4	CASSPVGTGFANEKLFF
TRBV7-9	TRBJ2-3	CASSSRLESTDTQYF
TRBV14	TRBJ2-7	CASSQRLAGPTITPYEQYF
TRBV20-1	TRBJ2-1	CSSGGNEQFF
TRBV10-3	TRBJ1-3	CAISAGNTIYF
TRBV5-6	TRBJ1-2	CASSFFRGTESYGYTF
TRBV5-4	TRBJ1-1	CASSLGQGKAFF
TRBV9	TRBJ1-3	CASSPTPAGTGNTIYF
TRBV3-1/TRBV3-2	TRBJ2-7	CASSQDYRGSPYEQYF
TRBV5-5	TRBJ1-5	CASSARDRGGNQPQHF
TRBV5-8	TRBJ1-3	CASSPGGLNTIYF
TRBV11-2	TRBJ2-2	CASSGGTGRYTGELFF
TRBV6-6	TRBJ1-2	CASSQLNYGYTF
TRBV10-1	TRBJ2-3	CASSDRVPDTQYF
TRBV3-1/TRBV3-2	TRBJ1-1	CASSQPGSANTEAFF
TRBV19	TRBJ1-5	CASSETGGGQPQHF
TRBV7-9	TRBJ1-6	CASSLDRVNSPLHF
TRBV5-1	TRBJ1-2	CASSPGGQGATNYGYTF
TRBV10-2	TRBJ1-6	CASSDRDNSPLHF
TRBV5-1	TRBJ2-1	CASSWTGGSHNEQFF
TRBV25-1	TRBJ1-6	CASSDWGNSGGHNSPLHF
TRBV24-1	TRBJ2-3	CATSDSLSDTQYF
TRBV29-1	TRBJ1-1	CSAWLGGSTEAFF
TRBV6-5	TRBJ2-1	CASSQLAGAGDEQFF
TRBV10-2	TRBJ2-7	CASSERRQGTYEQYF
TRBV6-2/TRBV6-3	TRBJ2-1	CASSYSVNEQFF
TRBV5-1	TRBJ2-5	CASSGGLAGLGETQYF
TRBV18	TRBJ1-1	CASLPGTENTEAFF
TRBV6-5	TRBJ1-2	CASSPSDRNYGYTF
TRBV9	TRBJ2-1	CASSHWGGRNEQFF
TRBV9	TRBJ2-7	CASSAARGEQYF
TRBV18	TRBJ1-2	CASSPPGQTINYGYTF
TRBV7-2	TRBJ2-4	CASSSTTLLPKNIQYF
TRBV28	TRBJ1-2	CASSTGGTGGLYGYTF
TRBV28	TRBJ1-1	CASSRPGTGDNTEAFF
TRBV18	TRBJ1-2	CASSPPSDSTYGYTF
TRBV10-1	TRBJ2-2	CASREGTVTGELFF
TRBV6-6	TRBJ1-2	CASSYSPGTTSPRYTF
TRBV10-3	TRBJ1-1	CAISGQGQGATEAFF
TRBV5-1	TRBJ1-2	CASSLDRAVDGYTF
TRBV15	TRBJ2-7	CATSRDRKGRSSGRGTYEQYF
TRBV28	TRBJ2-5	CASTHGGAKETQYF
TRBV24-1	TRBJ2-3	CATSESQGYTDTQYF
TRBV7-8	TRBJ2-1	CASSLEGLAGGGSYNEQFF
TRBV9	TRBJ1-1	CASSETVLNTEAFF